This TCR beta chain emerged from a study of CD8 T cells in ankylosing spondylitis. Worth noting for this clonotype: Antigen specificity is unknown.

The germline V and J ends were trimmed by 4 bases and 5 bases, with 15 bases remaining between them. The CDR3 length is 15 residues. The germline V gene encodes CDR1 LGHNA and CDR2 YNFKEQ. General study findings and limits: In reactive arthritis synovial fluid and blood, some motif variants had been reported before. Enrichment of disease-linked clones was reportedly significant in matched ankylosing spondylitis synovial fluid.

Preparation of TCR beta libraries was done by quantitative 5'-RACE with molecular barcodes. TCRdb used MiXCR to reprocess the 5' RACE reads, holding one entry per CDR3 protein. Of approximately 100,000 distinct CDR3 sequences listed, about 8% are singletons. V is TRBV4-2 and J is TRBJ2-1, with D hard to call. The sequence was obtained from a male donor with ankylosing spondylitis or in good health (not recorded which). Input material: blood, either unsorted or a sorted T cell fraction (not recorded which). CDR3 in DNA: TGTGCCAGCAGCCTGATCACGGCAGGTGACAATGAGCAGTTCTTC. Its translation is CASSLITAGDNEQFF.